This T cell receptor (beta chain) comes out of a study of blood T cell repertoires in COVID-19. Study-wide context: Samples representing acute and convalescent COVID-19 were sourced from the United States, Italy and Spain. PBMCs, B-cell-depleted T cells, or T cells were the source of the cDNA or gDNA that made up the material.

Original processing notes: How many nucleated cells were present was estimated from reference gene primer amplification. Here immunoSEQ multiplex PCR was the method, and the copy in TCRdb shows in-frame clones only, minus some. V and J calls and clone size are copied from that table; D and trimming were computed from the DNA. This repertoire shows 140,000 or so clones, around 79% found once; its top ten account for about 8.7%. CDR1 and CDR2 from the germline V gene are MNHEY and SMNVEV (reference sequence). CDR3 length equals 15 residues. Germline trimming cut 2 bases from V and 4 bases from J; bases unmatched to any gene: 4.

The chain couples TRBV27 to TRBJ2-3, with TRBD2 identical over 9 bases. This TCR was sampled from a middle-aged man with active or convalescent COVID-19. The sample was peripheral blood. DNA of the CDR3: TGTGCCAGCAGTTTAGGGACTAGCCCCTCAGATACGCAGTATTTT. This encodes CASSLGTSPSDTQYF.